The 30 T cell receptor beta chains reported below all come from one sample, sequenced in a study of blood T cells in healthy people across ages. For the second PCR, which ran for about 6 to 11 cycles, a sample-barcoded 5' primer and a J-beta primer mix were used. TCRdb independently ran MiXCR on the 5' RACE reads; one entry per CDR3 protein. The sample lists approximately 800,000 distinct CDR3 sequences, around 25% occurring once. This sample was also put to use in a study of T cells of mothers and their children.

The sample taken for sequencing was blood. These receptors came from a boy between 5 and 17 years old in good health.

The table lists this clonotype with a few counts. The V call is TRBV24-1, the J call TRBJ1-1, with TRBD1 as a possible D gene (5 bases). Germline values: CDR1 KGHDR, CDR2 SFDVKD. V was pared by 3 bases and J by 1 base, with 8 bases between. This CDR3 is 14 amino acids long. The CDR3 DNA reads TGTGCCACCAGTGATGCGGGGACGAACACTGAAGCTTTCTTT. It codes for CATSDAGTNTEAFF.

The chain joins TRBV7-2 to TRBJ2-5; 11 bases are shared with TRBD1. Judging by the DNA end, TRBJ2-7 fits better; the J call may be wrong. The CDR3 is 15 amino acids. Germline CDR1 is SGHTA and CDR2 is FQGNSA. The CDR3 nucleotides are TGTGCCAGCAGCGCGGCGGGACAGGGGGCCTACGAGCAGTACTTC. Protein sequence: CASSAAGQGAYEQYF.

This clonotype was detected only a few times. The J gene is TRBJ1-5, the V gene TRBV7-2, with D perhaps TRBD1 (5 bases). The CDR3 length is 15 residues. Trimming left V 2 bases short and J 5 bases short, with 13 bases between. The germline V gene has CDR1 SGHTA and CDR2 FQGNSA. The chain's CDR3 is CASSLRAGTDQPQHF. CDR3 DNA sequence: TGTGCCAGCAGCTTAAGGGCAGGGACTGATCAGCCCCAGCATTTT.

This sequence joins TRBV7-2 and TRBJ2-5; 7 nucleotides align to TRBD2. The CDR3 spans 13 residues. The germline CDR1 and CDR2 sequences are SGHTA and FQGNSA. Losses at the gene ends were 5 bases for V and 8 bases for J; bases not matched to a gene: 8. CDR3 sequence: CASSKWGGGTQYF. CDR3 DNA sequence: TGTGCCAGCAGCAAATGGGGCGGGGGAACCCAGTACTTC.

This rearrangement joins TRBV7-9 to TRBJ2-1; D not certain. The CDR3 consists of 13 residues. Germline V lookup: CDR1 SEHNR, CDR2 FQNEAQ (reference sequence). Trimming cost V 1 base and J 8 bases, with 9 bases left between them. The CDR3 spells CASSLVLGDEQFF. CDR3 in DNA: TGTGCCAGCAGCTTAGTATTGGGTGATGAGCAGTTCTTC.

J is TRBJ2-2 and V is TRBV9; D might be TRBD1 (7 bases). Trimming left V 2 bases short and J 5 bases short, with 16 bases between. The CDR3 is 16 residues long. The germline gives CDR1 SGDLS, CDR2 YYNGEE. CDR3 sequence reads: CASSVSGGPGTGELFF. For the CDR3, the DNA is TGTGCCAGCAGCGTCTCAGGGGGGCCAGGAACCGGGGAGCTGTTTTTT. Drawing the rest from reference TRBV9 and TRBJ2-2, the complete variable domain is DSGVTQTPKHLITATGQRVTLRCSPRSGDLSVYWYQQSLDQGLQFLIQYYNGEERAKGNILERFSAQQFPDLHSELNLSSLELGDSALYFCASSVSGGPGTGELFFGEGSRLTVL.

The gene calls are TRBV28 and TRBJ1-2; 7 bases agree with TRBD1. Looked up from germline, CDR1 is MDHEN and CDR2 is SYDVKM. This CDR3 has 13 amino acids. V gave up 6 bases and J gave up 3 bases; unmatched junction bases: 4. This CDR3 reads CASRRQGDYGYTF. In DNA, the CDR3 is TGTGCCAGCAGGCGGCAGGGGGACTATGGCTACACCTTC.

The V gene is TRBV4-1, the J gene TRBJ1-1; D gene uncertain. V lost 1 base and J lost 0, with 9 bases in between. The CDR3 runs to 15 residues. Germline lookup yields CDR1 MGHRA and CDR2 YSYEKL. In DNA form, the CDR3 reads TGCGCCAGCAGCCAAGGTGTCAGTATGAACACTGAAGCTTTCTTT. Translation gives CASSQGVSMNTEAFF.

This clonotype was detected only a few times. The chain uses TRBV28 and TRBJ1-1; D not resolved. The CDR3 runs to 14 residues. In germline, CDR1 is MDHEN, CDR2 SYDVKM. Deletions cut 6 bases from V and 1 base from J, with 12 bases between. The CDR3 sequence is CASRSSPRNTEAFF. CDR3 DNA: TGTGCCAGCAGATCCTCCCCCAGGAACACTGAAGCTTTCTTT.

The chain has TRBV7-2 and TRBJ2-3; 10 bases agree with TRBD2. V lost 1 base to trimming and J lost 2 bases; unmatched junction nucleotides: 9. This CDR3 region has 18 residues. The germline V gene has CDR1 SGHTA and CDR2 FQGNSA. The CDR3 DNA reads as TGTGCCAGCAGCTTAGGTACTAGCGGGGTTCTACCCACAGATACGCAGTATTTT. Protein product: CASSLGTSGVLPTDTQYF.

This clonotype was counted only a few times. CDR3: CASRRQGADTGELFF. In DNA, the CDR3 is TGTGCCAGCCGTAGGCAGGGGGCCGACACCGGGGAGCTGTTTTTT. The chain employs TRBV25-1 and TRBJ2-2, with 8 positions matching TRBD1. With V trimmed by 8 bases and J by 3 bases, 8 bases remained unmatched. Per the germline V gene, CDR1 is MGHDK and CDR2 is SYGVNS. The CDR3 totals 15 residues. Full variable domain (missing parts from reference TRBV25-1 and TRBJ2-2): EADIYQTPRYLVIGTGKKITLECSQTMGHDKMYWYQQDPGMELHLIHYSYGVNSTEKGDLSSESTVSRIRTEHFPLTLESARPSHTSQYLCASRRQGADTGELFFGEGSRLTVL.

There are a few counts of this clonotype. J is TRBJ1-1 and V is TRBV7-9; 9 bases agree with TRBD1. Germline CDR1 reads SEHNR; CDR2 reads FQNEAQ (reference sequence). V was pared by 4 bases and J by 2 bases, with 8 bases of the junction left unmatched. This CDR3 has 16 amino acids. CDR3 sequence: CASSSQSTGGNTEAFF. The CDR3 coding sequence is TGTGCCAGCAGCTCACAATCGACAGGGGGAAACACTGAAGCTTTCTTT.

The chain uses TRBV12-3 or TRBV12-4 and TRBJ1-5; 8 positions agree with TRBD1. Losses at the gene ends were 6 bases for V and 0 bases for J; bases not matched to a gene: 7. This CDR3 spans 16 amino acids. CDR3 region: CASRLGTGGSNQPQHF. In DNA form, the CDR3 reads TGTGCCAGCAGACTAGGGACAGGAGGTAGCAATCAGCCCCAGCATTTT.

Only a few counts were recorded for this clonotype. V gene TRBV29-1 combines with J gene TRBJ1-1; perhaps TRBD1 as D (5 bases). V gave up 3 bases and J gave up 10 bases, with 15 bases separating them. Per the germline V gene, CDR1 is SQVTM and CDR2 is ANQGSEA. The CDR3 runs to 12 residues. The CDR3 bases are TGCAGCGTTGACCTAGGGCCGGGGGGAGCTTTCTTT. The encoded protein is CSVDLGPGGAFF.

V usage is TRBV7-2 and J usage is TRBJ2-7; possibly TRBD1 for D (6 bases). Per the germline V gene, CDR1 is SGHTA and CDR2 is FQGNSA. The ends were cut back, 1 base at V and 4 bases at J, with 14 bases in the middle. The CDR3 is 15 amino acids. The CDR3 loop is CASSLEERRGYEQYF. The CDR3 nucleotides read TGTGCCAGCAGCTTAGAGGAGCGCAGGGGATACGAGCAGTACTTC.

The table lists this clonotype with a few counts. This chain uses TRBV30 with TRBJ2-3; D unclear. This CDR3 spans 14 amino acids. The ends were cut back, 0 bases at V and 2 bases at J, with 9 bases in the middle. Germline CDR1 reads GTSNPN; CDR2 reads SVGIG (reference sequence). CDR3 protein: CAWSVMELTDTQYF. CDR3 DNA: TGTGCCTGGAGTGTAATGGAACTCACAGATACGCAGTATTTT.

This clonotype was detected only a few times. The gene calls are TRBV3-1 and TRBJ1-2; 7 nucleotides match TRBD1. CDR1 and CDR2 from the germline V gene are LGHDT and YNNKEL (reference sequence). This CDR3 is 12 amino acids long. Trimming cost V 7 bases and J 7 bases; bases outside gene matches: 6. CDR3 DNA sequence: TGTGCCAGCACCGGACAGGACCCTGGCTACACCTTC. It is translated as CASTGQDPGYTF.

The chain links TRBV7-9 to TRBJ2-3, with TRBD2 identical over 11 bases. Germline loops: CDR1 SEHNR, CDR2 FQNEAQ (reference sequence). The CDR3 spans 18 residues. V was pared by 6 bases and J by 5 bases, with 16 bases of the junction left unmatched. CDR3 protein: CASRNSSGLAEEKDTQYF. DNA for the CDR3: TGTGCCAGCAGAAACTCCTCGGGACTAGCGGAGGAGAAAGATACGCAGTATTTT.

The V and J genes are TRBV10-3 and TRBJ2-3, with D hard to call. CDR1 and CDR2 (germline): ENHRY, SYGVKD. This CDR3 contains 13 residues. Trimming stripped 2 bases from V and 1 base from J, with 4 bases between. The CDR3 reads CAISEGGTDTQYF. In DNA, the CDR3 is TGTGCCATCAGTGAGGGGGGCACAGATACGCAGTATTTT.

This sequence joins TRBV11-3 and TRBJ2-3; 7 nucleotides align to TRBD1. V shed 5 bases and J 2 bases; nucleotides not matched to a gene: 10. Per germline, CDR1 SGHNT and CDR2 YENEEA. The CDR3 runs 16 residues. The CDR3 loop reads CASSRPGQPYTDTQYF. In DNA, the CDR3 is TGTGCCAGCAGCCGGCCGGGACAGCCATACACAGATACGCAGTATTTT.

The V gene is TRBV29-1, the J gene TRBJ2-1, with D perhaps matching TRBD1 (6 bases). Germline V gives CDR1 SQVTM, CDR2 ANQGSEA. CDR3 length: 11 residues. Trimming left V 6 bases short and J 8 bases short, with 11 bases between. For the CDR3, the DNA is TGCAGCGTGCTGACAGGCGATGAGCAGTTCTTC. This codes for CSVLTGDEQFF.

This clonotype was seen only a few times. J is TRBJ2-1 and V is TRBV3-1, with 10 nucleotides matching TRBD2. V lost 3 bases and J lost 5; bases outside the gene matches: 7. The germline gives CDR1 LGHDT, CDR2 YNNKEL (reference sequence). This CDR3 contains 16 residues. The CDR3 DNA reads TGTGCCAGCAGCCAGAGGACTAGCGGAGCAAACAATGAGCAGTTCTTC. Amino acid sequence: CASSQRTSGANNEQFF.

This sequence joins TRBV9 and TRBJ2-3; 9 bases agree with TRBD2. This CDR3 has 16 amino acids. From germline, CDR1 is SGDLS and CDR2 YYNGEE. V was pared by 0 bases and J by 6 bases, with 8 bases of the junction left unmatched. This CDR3 reads CASSVGGLAGLDTQYF. CDR3 coding DNA: TGTGCCAGCAGCGTAGGGGGCCTAGCGGGGCTGGATACGCAGTATTTT.

The chain couples TRBV4-3 to TRBJ2-5; the D gene is possibly TRBD2 (5 bases). The DNA end is a closer match to TRBJ2-1, so the J assignment may be wrong. Germline V gene lookup returns CDR1 LGHNA and CDR2 YSLEER. There are 17 residues in the CDR3. The CDR3 loop is CASSQDRGGWLYNEQFF. CDR3 bases: TGCGCCAGCAGCCAAGATCGAGGCGGGTGGTTGTACAATGAGCAGTTCTTC.

The chain employs TRBV7-9 and TRBJ1-2, with no clear D. In germline, CDR1 is SEHNR, CDR2 FQNEAQ (reference sequence). The CDR3 covers 13 residues. With 8 bases removed from V and 1 base from J, the gap between germline ends came to 11 bases. The CDR3 reads CASGWASNYGYTF. The CDR3 nucleotides read TGTGCCAGCGGGTGGGCAAGTAACTATGGCTACACCTTC. Looking up the rest from reference TRBV7-9 and TRBJ1-2 gives the full variable domain: DTGVSQNPRHKITKRGQNVTFRCDPISEHNRLYWYRQTLGQGPEFLTYFQNEAQLEKSRLLSDRFSAERPKGSFSTLEIQRTEQGDSAMYLCASGWASNYGYTFGSGTRLTVV.

Turning to this clonotype: The CDR3 ends on some other residue instead of the conserved phenylalanine or tryptophan, so this is likely a read error. This rearrangement joins TRBV20-1 to TRBJ1-5; perhaps TRBD1 as D (6 bases). The CDR3 has 12 amino acids. In germline, CDR1 is DFQATT, CDR2 SNEGSKA (reference sequence). Trimming removed 6 bases from V and 5 bases from J, with 11 bases in between. CDR3 sequence: CSAKGGDQPQHL. DNA for the CDR3: TGCAGTGCGAAAGGGGGGGATCAGCCCCAGCATCTT.

Ten or more counts support this clonotype. The J gene is TRBJ2-5, the V gene TRBV28; unclear D gene. The last part of the DNA fits TRBJ2-7 better; the J call may be wrong. Per germline, CDR1 MDHEN and CDR2 SYDVKM. The length of the CDR3 is 12 residues. The CDR3 here is CASSRAFGEQYF. DNA of the CDR3: TGTGCCAGCAGCCGTGCATTCGGCGAGCAGTACTTC.

The rearrangement links TRBV5-1 to TRBJ2-5; D is uncertain. Germline CDR1 reads SGHRS; CDR2 reads YFSETQ. Deletions cut 0 bases from V and 2 bases from J, with 11 bases between. CDR3 length: 15 amino acids. CDR3 protein: CASSLGPLKQETQYF. CDR3 nucleotides: TGCGCCAGCAGCTTGGGCCCGTTAAAACAAGAGACCCAGTACTTC.

This clonotype was seen a handful of times. The chain recombines TRBV12-3 or TRBV12-4 with TRBJ2-7, with D perhaps matching TRBD1 (6 bases). V was pared by 5 bases and J by 0 bases, with 17 bases between. The CDR3 length is 16 residues. This CDR3 reads CASSKNRVRLSYEQYF. In DNA form, the CDR3 reads TGTGCCAGCAGTAAAAACAGGGTGCGACTCTCCTACGAGCAGTACTTC.

This clonotype was seen a handful of times. The V and J genes are TRBV29-1 and TRBJ2-7, with TRBD2 matching over 9 bases. The CDR3 spans 15 residues. Trimming cost V 2 bases and J 1 base; bases outside gene matches: 6. Germline CDR1 and CDR2: SQVTM and ANQGSEA. The CDR3 bases are TGCAGCGTTGAAATGGGGCTAGCGGGATCCTACGAGCAGTACTTC. Amino acid sequence: CSVEMGLAGSYEQYF.